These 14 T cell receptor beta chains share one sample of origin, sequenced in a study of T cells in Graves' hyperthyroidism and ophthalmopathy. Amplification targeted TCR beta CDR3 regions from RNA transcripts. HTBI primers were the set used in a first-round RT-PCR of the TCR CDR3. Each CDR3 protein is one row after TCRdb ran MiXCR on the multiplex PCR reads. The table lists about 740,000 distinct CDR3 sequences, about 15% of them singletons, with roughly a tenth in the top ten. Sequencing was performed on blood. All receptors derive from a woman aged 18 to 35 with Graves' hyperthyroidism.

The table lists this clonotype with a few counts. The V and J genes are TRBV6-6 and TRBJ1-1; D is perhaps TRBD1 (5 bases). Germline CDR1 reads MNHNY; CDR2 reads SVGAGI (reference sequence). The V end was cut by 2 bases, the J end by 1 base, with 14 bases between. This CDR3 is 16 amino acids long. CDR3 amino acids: CASSYGVGRGNTEAFF. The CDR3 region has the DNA TGTGCCAGCAGTTACGGCGTAGGGAGGGGGAACACTGAAGCTTTCTTT.

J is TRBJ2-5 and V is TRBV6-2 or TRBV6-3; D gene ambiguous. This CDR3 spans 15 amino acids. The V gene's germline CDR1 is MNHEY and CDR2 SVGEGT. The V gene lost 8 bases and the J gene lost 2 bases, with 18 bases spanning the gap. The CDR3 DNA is TGTGCCAGCTCCTTGGATGGTAGCCGACAAGAGACCCAGTACTTC. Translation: CASSLDGSRQETQYF.

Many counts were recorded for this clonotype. This CDR3 reads CASTPLGRMSTEAFF. The CDR3 bases are TGTGCCAGCACCCCATTGGGTAGGATGAGCACTGAAGCTTTCTTT. The chain couples TRBV28 to TRBJ1-1, with D hard to call. V shed 7 bases and J shed 4 bases, with 19 bases lying between them. Looked up from germline, CDR1 is MDHEN and CDR2 is SYDVKM. This CDR3 spans 15 amino acids.

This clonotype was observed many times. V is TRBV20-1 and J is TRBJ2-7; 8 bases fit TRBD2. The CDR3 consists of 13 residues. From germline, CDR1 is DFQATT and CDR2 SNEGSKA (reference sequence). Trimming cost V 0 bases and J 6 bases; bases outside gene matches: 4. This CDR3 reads CSARDGLAREQYF. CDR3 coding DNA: TGCAGTGCTAGAGATGGACTAGCACGCGAGCAGTACTTC.

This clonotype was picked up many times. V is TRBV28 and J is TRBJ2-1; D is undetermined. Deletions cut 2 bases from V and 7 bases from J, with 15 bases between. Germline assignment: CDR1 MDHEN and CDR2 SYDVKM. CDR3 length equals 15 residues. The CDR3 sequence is CASSLKTRWWNEQFF. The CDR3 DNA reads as TGTGCCAGCAGTTTAAAGACCAGGTGGTGGAATGAGCAGTTCTTC.

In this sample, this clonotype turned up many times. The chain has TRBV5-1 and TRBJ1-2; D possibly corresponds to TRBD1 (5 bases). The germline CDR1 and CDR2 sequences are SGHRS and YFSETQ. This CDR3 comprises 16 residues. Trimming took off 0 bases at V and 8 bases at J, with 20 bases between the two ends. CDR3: CASSLVNRRNRDGYTF. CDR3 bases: TGCGCCAGCAGCTTGGTCAACAGGCGGAACCGTGACGGCTACACCTTC. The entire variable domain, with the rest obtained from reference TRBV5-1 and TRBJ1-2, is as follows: KAGVTQTPRYLIKTRGQQVTLSCSPISGHRSVSWYQQTPGQGLQFLFEYFSETQRNKGNFPGRFSGRQFSNSRSEMNVSTLELGDSALYLCASSLVNRRNRDGYTFGSGTRLTVV.

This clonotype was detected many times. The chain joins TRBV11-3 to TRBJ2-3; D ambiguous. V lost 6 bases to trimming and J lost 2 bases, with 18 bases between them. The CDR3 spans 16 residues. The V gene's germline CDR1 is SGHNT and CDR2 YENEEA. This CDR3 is CASSHDTFSLTDTQYF. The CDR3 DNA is TGTGCCAGCAGTCACGACACCTTCTCACTCACAGATACGCAGTATTTT.

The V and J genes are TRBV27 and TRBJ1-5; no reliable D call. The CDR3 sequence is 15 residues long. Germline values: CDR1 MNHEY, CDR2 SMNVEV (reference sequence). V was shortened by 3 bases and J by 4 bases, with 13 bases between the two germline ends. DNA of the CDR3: TGTGCCAGCAGTTTCGACGGAATTGTTAATCAGCCCCAGCATTTT. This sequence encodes CASSFDGIVNQPQHF.

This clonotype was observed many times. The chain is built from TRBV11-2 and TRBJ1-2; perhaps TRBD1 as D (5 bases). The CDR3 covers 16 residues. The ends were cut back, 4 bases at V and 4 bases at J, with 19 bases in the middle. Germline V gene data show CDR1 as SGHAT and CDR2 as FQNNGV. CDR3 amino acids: CASSSPTGGVGYGYTF. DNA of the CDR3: TGTGCCAGCAGCTCCCCAACAGGAGGGGTCGGCTATGGCTACACCTTC. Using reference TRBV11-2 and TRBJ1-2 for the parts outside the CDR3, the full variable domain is EAGVAQSPRYKIIEKRQSVAFWCNPISGHATLYWYQQILGQGPKLLIQFQNNGVVDDSQLPKDRFSAERLKGVDSTLKIQPAKLEDSAVYLCASSSPTGGVGYGYTFGSGTRLTVV.

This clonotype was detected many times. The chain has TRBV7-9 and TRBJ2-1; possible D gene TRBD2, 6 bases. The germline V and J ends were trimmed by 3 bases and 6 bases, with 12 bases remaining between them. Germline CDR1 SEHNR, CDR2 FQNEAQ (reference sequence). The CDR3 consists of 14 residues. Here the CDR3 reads CASSFRGTFNEQFF. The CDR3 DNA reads TGTGCCAGCAGCTTCCGCGGGACTTTCAATGAGCAGTTCTTC.

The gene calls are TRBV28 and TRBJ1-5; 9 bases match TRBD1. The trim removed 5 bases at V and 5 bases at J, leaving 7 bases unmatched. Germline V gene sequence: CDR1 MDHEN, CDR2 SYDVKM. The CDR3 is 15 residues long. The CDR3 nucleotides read TGTGCCAGCAGTAGCCGGGACAGGGTGGATCAGCCCCAGCATTTT. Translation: CASSSRDRVDQPQHF.

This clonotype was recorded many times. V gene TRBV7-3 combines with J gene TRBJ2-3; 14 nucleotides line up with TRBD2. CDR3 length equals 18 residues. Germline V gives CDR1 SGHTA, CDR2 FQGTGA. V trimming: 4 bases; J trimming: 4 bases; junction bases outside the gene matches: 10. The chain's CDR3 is CASSSRGTSGSFADTQYF. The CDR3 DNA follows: TGTGCCAGCAGCTCCCGCGGGACTAGCGGGAGTTTCGCAGATACGCAGTATTTT. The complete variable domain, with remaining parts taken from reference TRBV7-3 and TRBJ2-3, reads GAGVSQTPSNKVTEKGKYVELRCDPISGHTALYWYRQSLGQGPEFLIYFQGTGAADDSGLPNDRFFAVRPEGSVSTLKIQRTERGDSAVYLCASSSRGTSGSFADTQYFGPGTRLTVL.

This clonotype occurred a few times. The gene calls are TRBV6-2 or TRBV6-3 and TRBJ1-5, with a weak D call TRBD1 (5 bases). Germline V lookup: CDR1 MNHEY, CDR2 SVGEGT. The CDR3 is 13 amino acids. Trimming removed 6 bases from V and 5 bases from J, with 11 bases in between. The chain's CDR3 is CASRVDSYQPQHF. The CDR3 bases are TGTGCCAGCAGAGTAGACAGCTATCAGCCCCAGCATTTT.

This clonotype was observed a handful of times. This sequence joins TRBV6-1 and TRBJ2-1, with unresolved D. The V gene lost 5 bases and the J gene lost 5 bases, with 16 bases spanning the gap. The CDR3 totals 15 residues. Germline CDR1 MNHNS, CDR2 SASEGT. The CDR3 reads CASSPLLAVHNEQFF. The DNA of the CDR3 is TGTGCCAGCAGTCCCCTTTTGGCGGTACACAATGAGCAGTTCTTC.